This record covers a single T cell receptor beta chain. Germline CDR1 and CDR2: MNHEY and SVGAGI. Trimming at V came to 2 bases and at J to 2 bases, leaving 3 bases not matched to a gene. The CDR3 consists of 16 residues. This record belongs to a study of T cell changes during pregnancy in multiple sclerosis. Sequencing was performed with immunoSEQ multiplex PCR; in TCRdb, only in-frame clones are kept and a portion is missing. The table lists roughly 80,000 clones, around 93% of them singletons, with 2.5% to 3% in the top ten. This receptor was obtained from a female donor with multiple sclerosis, enrolled in a pregnancy study. V and J are TRBV6-5 and TRBJ2-1, with 10 bases aligning to TRBD2. This specimen was peripheral blood, taken in the second trimester of pregnancy. CDR3 amino acids: CASSYATSGAYNEQFF. The CDR3 DNA reads as TGTGCCAGCAGTTACGCCACTAGCGGGGCCTACAATGAGCAGTTCTTC.